The 18 T cell receptor beta chains below all came from one sample that was sequenced in a study of T cell repertoires in cytomegalovirus infection. Antigen specificity for these receptors is unknown. A single record per CDR3 protein comes from TCRdb applying MiXCR to the reads. The table lists nearly 700,000 distinct CDR3 sequences, roughly 33% of them singletons, with about 18% in the top ten. The sequencing here drew on cultured PBMCs, taken from culture after CMV antigen stimulation. These receptors originate from a human donor in good health (CMV status not recorded). Some clones in this sample may be carry-over from other donors' samples.

This rearrangement joins TRBV15 to TRBJ1-3, with D hard to call. The CDR3 spans 12 residues. The germline gives CDR1 LNHNV, CDR2 YYDKDF (reference sequence). The V and J ends lost 0 bases and 8 bases respectively, with 5 bases between them. CDR3 sequence reads: CATSRDAYTIYF. The CDR3, as DNA: TGTGCCACCAGCAGAGATGCTTACACCATATATTTT.

CDR3 sequence (DNA): TGCGGACCTATGAGGGCCCTACTATCCTACGAGCAGTACTTC. Residues: CGPMRALLSYEQYF. This chain joins TRBV20-1 and TRBJ2-7; possibly TRBD2 for D (5 bases). CDR3 length equals 14 residues. Germline assignment: CDR1 DFQATT and CDR2 SNEGSKA (reference sequence).

The chain recombines TRBV18 with TRBJ1-3; D is uncertain. The germline V and J ends were trimmed by 3 bases and 2 bases, with 17 bases remaining between them. CDR3 size: 17 residues. Germline values: CDR1 KGHSH, CDR2 LQKENI. The CDR3 region has the DNA TGTGCCAGCTCACCCGGGCCTGGAACGGCCACTGGAAACACCATATATTTT. This gives the protein CASSPGPGTATGNTIYF.

The table lists this clonotype with a few counts. This chain joins TRBV7-2 and TRBJ2-3, with D possibly TRBD1 on 7 matching bases. There are 14 residues in the CDR3. Germline V gives CDR1 SGHTA, CDR2 FQGNSA. The V end was cut by 8 bases, the J end by 4 bases, with 16 bases between. DNA of the CDR3: TGTGCCAGCCGGAGGGGGCCGAGATCAGATACGCAGTATTTT. This encodes CASRRGPRSDTQYF.

This clonotype has a count of ten or more. CDR3 region: CASSLRQAYNEKLFF. The CDR3 DNA follows: TGTGCCAGCAGCTTACGACAGGCGTATAATGAAAAACTGTTTTTT. V and J are TRBV7-2 and TRBJ1-4; tentative D call: TRBD1 (6 bases). This CDR3 comprises 15 residues. V lost 2 bases, J lost 4 bases, and 11 bases lay in between. CDR1 SGHTA and CDR2 FQGNSA come from the germline V gene.

A few counts support this clonotype. This may come from a read error, since a much larger clone is one base off. J is TRBJ2-7 and V is TRBV7-2, with D unresolved. V lost 1 base, J lost 3 bases, and 7 bases lay in between. The CDR3 has 13 amino acids. Germline CDR1 is SGHTA and CDR2 is FQGNSA. CDR3 loop: CASSLVHSYEQYF. The CDR3 DNA sequence: TGTGCCAGCAGCTTAGTGCACAGCTACGAGCAGTACTTC. Based on the CDR3 plus reference TRBV7-2 and TRBJ2-7, the full variable domain is GAGVSQSPSNKVTEKGKDVELRCDPISGHTALYWYRQSLGQGLEFLIYFQGNSAPDKSGLPSDRFSAERTGGSVSTLTIQRTQQEDSAVYLCASSLVHSYEQYFGPGTRLTVT.

The sample holds a few counts of this clonotype. The chain joins TRBV7-2 to TRBJ1-2; D not certain. Looked up from germline, CDR1 is SGHTA and CDR2 is FQGNSA. This CDR3 is built from 15 residues. Trimming shortened V by 1 base and J by 0 bases, and 9 bases separated the two germline ends. CDR3 region: CASSLDDGSNYGYTF. In DNA form, the CDR3 reads TGTGCCAGCAGCTTAGACGACGGCTCTAACTATGGCTACACCTTC. The variable domain in full, with the rest retrieved from reference TRBV7-2 and TRBJ1-2, is GAGVSQSPSNKVTEKGKDVELRCDPISGHTALYWYRQSLGQGLEFLIYFQGNSAPDKSGLPSDRFSAERTGGSVSTLTIQRTQQEDSAVYLCASSLDDGSNYGYTFGSGTRLTVV.

The chain combines TRBV6-1 with TRBJ2-7, with D possibly being TRBD1 or TRBD2 (5 bases each). The CDR3 has 15 amino acids. Trimming took 7 bases from V and 2 from J, leaving 18 bases between them. CDR1 MNHNS and CDR2 SASEGT come from the germline V gene. CDR3 loop: CASTPTPGPAYEQYF. CDR3 DNA: TGTGCCAGCACCCCTACGCCGGGGCCCGCCTACGAGCAGTACTTC.

This clonotype showed up just once. This chain joins TRBV5-8 and TRBJ2-1; the match to TRBD2 covers 16 bases. The germline gives CDR1 SGHTS, CDR2 YDEGEE. The CDR3 spans 16 residues. V was pared by 0 bases and J by 7 bases, with 1 base of the junction left unmatched. Here the CDR3 DNA reads TGTGCCAGCAGCTTGGCGGGACTAGCGGGGGGGAATGAGCAGTTCTTC. Its translation is CASSLAGLAGGNEQFF.

The table lists this clonotype with many counts. This rearrangement joins TRBV7-2 to TRBJ2-1; either TRBD1 or TRBD2 may fit D (7 bases each). The germline V gene encodes CDR1 SGHTA and CDR2 FQGNSA. V was trimmed by 3 bases and J by 14 bases, leaving 14 bases between them. The CDR3 spans 12 residues. CDR3 nucleotides: TGTGCCAGCAGCTTTACAGGGGAGGGGAAGTTCTTC. It is translated as CASSFTGEGKFF.

This clonotype has a handful of counts. The chain has TRBV20-1 and TRBJ2-3, with TRBD2 matching 11 bases. Per the germline V gene, CDR1 is DFQATT and CDR2 is SNEGSKA (reference sequence). V shed 6 bases and J 7 bases; nucleotides not matched to a gene: 15. This CDR3 spans 16 amino acids. CDR3 bases: TGCAGTGCCAGCCGAACTAGCGGGAGTGTTCGGAATACGCAGTATTTT. As protein: CSASRTSGSVRNTQYF.

This clonotype has more than one count but fewer than ten. In DNA, the CDR3 is TGTGCCAGCAGCTACTTCCCAGATACGCAGTATTTT. This translates into CASSYFPDTQYF. The V call is TRBV12-3 or TRBV12-4, the J call TRBJ2-3; no definite D call. This CDR3 is 12 amino acids long. Trimming left V 6 bases short and J 4 bases short, with 8 bases between.

V is TRBV20-1 and J is TRBJ2-5, with TRBD2 as a possible D gene (5 bases). CDR1 is DFQATT, CDR2 SNEGSKA, per germline (reference sequence). Trimming cost V 7 bases and J 4 bases, with 19 bases left between them. This CDR3 region has 14 residues. The CDR3 DNA sequence: TGCAGTGTACGAACTAGAGAGTACGGAGAGACCCAGTACTTC. Its protein product is CSVRTREYGETQYF.

This clonotype has only a few counts. The V and J genes are TRBV27 and TRBJ2-7, with D hard to call. V dropped 6 bases and J dropped 0 bases, with 9 bases sitting between them. The V gene's germline CDR1 is MNHEY and CDR2 SMNVEV (reference sequence). There are 13 residues in the CDR3. The CDR3 DNA reads as TGTGCCAGCAGGGGGTACCGCTCCTACGAGCAGTACTTC. Amino acid sequence: CASRGYRSYEQYF.

This clonotype has just a few counts. This sequence joins TRBV7-8 and TRBJ1-6, with D possibly TRBD1 on 6 matching bases. The CDR3 is made up of 16 amino acids. V was cut by 6 bases and J by 6 bases, with 18 bases left in between. The germline V gene has CDR1 SGHVS and CDR2 FQNEAQ. Here the CDR3 DNA reads TGTGCCAGCAGTTTCAACCGGGCCAGGGGTAATTCACCCCTCCACTTT. Protein product: CASSFNRARGNSPLHF.

This clonotype has just a few counts. The chain combines TRBV6-1 with TRBJ1-2; D perhaps matches TRBD1 (6 bases). CDR3 size: 15 residues. V was shortened by 7 bases and J by 4 bases, with 19 bases between the two germline ends. Germline values: CDR1 MNHNS, CDR2 SASEGT. CDR3 protein: CASTQRGSSGYGYTF. CDR3 sequence (DNA): TGTGCCAGCACCCAAAGGGGGTCCTCGGGCTATGGCTACACCTTC.

J is TRBJ2-5 and V is TRBV7-6; 7 bases map to TRBD1. Germline V gene lookup returns CDR1 SGHVS and CDR2 FNYEAQ. CDR3 length: 15 amino acids. Trimming cost V 3 bases and J 5 bases; bases outside gene matches: 9. CDR3 amino acids: CASSLNEQGSETQYF. The CDR3, as DNA: TGTGCCAGCAGCTTGAATGAACAGGGGTCGGAGACCCAGTACTTC.

V gene TRBV2 combines with J gene TRBJ2-5; D is unresolved. Between the trimmed V and J ends, which lost 10 bases and 0 bases, there was a span of 15 bases. Per germline, CDR1 SNHLY and CDR2 FYNNEI. The CDR3 has 14 amino acids. CDR3 nucleotides: TGTGCCATCCTACAGCGAGCTTACCAAGAGACCCAGTACTTC. Protein: CAILQRAYQETQYF.